This T cell receptor (beta chain) is from a study of cytomegalovirus exposure and HLA in healthy donors. Study-wide findings and caveats: A few CMV-associated chains proved CMV antigen-specific in vitro.

A remark on this clone: As yet, its antigen is unknown.

13 Jbeta primers and 60 Vbeta primers were used for the PCR. The table came from immunoSEQ multiplex PCR; TCRdb's copy has only in-frame clones and leaves some out. Of around 140,000 clones in the sample, about three quarters were seen once. The sample consisted of PBMCs. The clonotype comes from a man aged 50 or older in good health and CMV-seropositive.

The CDR3, as DNA: TGTGCCAGCACCGTGGAGGGCACAGGGGCTGGCTACACCTTC. Translated: CASTVEGTGAGYTF. The chain has TRBV2 and TRBJ1-2, with TRBD1 matching over 7 bases. The J segment lost 7 bases and the V segment lost 7 bases, leaving 12 bases of the junction unmatched. There are 14 residues in the CDR3. Germline CDR1 and CDR2: SNHLY and FYNNEI.